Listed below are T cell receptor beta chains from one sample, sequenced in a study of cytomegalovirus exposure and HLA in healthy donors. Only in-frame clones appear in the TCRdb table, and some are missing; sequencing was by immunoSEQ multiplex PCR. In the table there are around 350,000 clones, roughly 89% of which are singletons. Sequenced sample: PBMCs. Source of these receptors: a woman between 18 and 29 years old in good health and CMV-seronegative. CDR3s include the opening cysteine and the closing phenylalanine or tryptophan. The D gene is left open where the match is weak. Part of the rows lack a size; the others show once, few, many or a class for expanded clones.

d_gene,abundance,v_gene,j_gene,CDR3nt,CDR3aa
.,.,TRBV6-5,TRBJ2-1,TGTGCCAGCAGTTACAGGGGGGGGACACATGAGCAGTTCTTC,CASSYRGGTHEQFF
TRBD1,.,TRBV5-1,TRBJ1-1,TGCGCCAGCAGCGACCAGACAGGGGCAGTTGAAGCTTTCTTT,CASSDQTGAVEAFF
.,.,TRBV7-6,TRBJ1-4,TGTGCCAGCAGCTTACGGGGGGGTGCAGTCGGTGAAAAACTGTTTTTT,CASSLRGGAVGEKLFF
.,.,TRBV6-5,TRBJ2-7,TGTGCCAGCAGTCCCGGCCGGGGGAAGAACGAGCAGTACTTC,CASSPGRGKNEQYF
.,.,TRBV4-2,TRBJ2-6,TGTGCCAGCAGCCAAGACAAGGGGTCTGGGGCCAACGTCCTGACTTTC,CASSQDKGSGANVLTF
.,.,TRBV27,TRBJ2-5,TGTGCCAGCAGAAATTTTGCGGGCCCTAGTAAACAAGAGACCCAGTACTTC,CASRNFAGPSKQETQYF
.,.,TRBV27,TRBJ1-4,TGTGCCAGCAGTTTAAACAGGCGGGGGAAACTGTTTTTT,CASSLNRRGKLFF
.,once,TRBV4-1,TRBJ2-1,TGCGCCAGCAGCCAAGAGGCTCCCGTAAGCTCCTACAATGAGCAGTTCTTC,CASSQEAPVSSYNEQFF
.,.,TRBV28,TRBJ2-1,TGTGCCAGCAGTCCCGGAGGATTTTACAATGAGCAGTTCTTC,CASSPGGFYNEQFF
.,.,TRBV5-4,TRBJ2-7,TGTGCCAGCAGCCCGCGACAGAACTACGAGCAGTACTTC,CASSPRQNYEQYF
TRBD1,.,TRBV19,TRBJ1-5,TGTGCCAGTAGTACACGGGACAGGAATAGATCCCCTAAGAATCAGCCCCAGCATTTT,CASSTRDRNRSPKNQPQHF
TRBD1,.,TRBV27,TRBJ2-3,TGTGCCAGCAGTTTAGGGGGACAGGGGGCTAGAGATACGCAGTATTTT,CASSLGGQGARDTQYF
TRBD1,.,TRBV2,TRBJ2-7,TGTGCCAGCAGTTTCCGACAGGGCGCCTACGAGCAGTACTTC,CASSFRQGAYEQYF
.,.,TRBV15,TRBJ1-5,TGTGCCACCAGCCTGCCGGGGGATTATAGCAATCAGCCCCAGCATTTT,CATSLPGDYSNQPQHF
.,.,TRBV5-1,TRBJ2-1,TGCGCCAGCAGCTTGCCGTTGGGTGGGCATGAGCAGTTCTTC,CASSLPLGGHEQFF
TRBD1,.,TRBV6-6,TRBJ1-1,TGTGCCAGCTCCTTGGGACAGCCGACGGCTGAAGCTTTCTTT,CASSLGQPTAEAFF
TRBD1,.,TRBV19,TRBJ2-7,TGTGCCAGTAGTACCGGGACAGTCTACGAGCAGTACTTC,CASSTGTVYEQYF
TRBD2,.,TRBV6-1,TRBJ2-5,TGTGCCAGCACCGCCGGGACTAGCGGGAGTGAGACCCAGTACTTC,CASTAGTSGSETQYF
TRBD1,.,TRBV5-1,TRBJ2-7,TGCGCCAGCAGCTTGGGGGACAGCGGCTCCTACGAGCAGTACTTC,CASSLGDSGSYEQYF
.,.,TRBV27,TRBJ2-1,TGTGCCAGCAGTTTGACATACAATGAGCAGTTCTTC,CASSLTYNEQFF
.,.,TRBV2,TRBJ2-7,TGTGCCAGCAGTGGGAGGACAGCCACCTACGAGCAGTACTTC,CASSGRTATYEQYF
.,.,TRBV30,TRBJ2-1,TGTGCCTGGATGGACTACTTTAGCTCCTACAATGAGCAGTTCTTC,CAWMDYFSSYNEQFF
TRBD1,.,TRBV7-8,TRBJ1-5,TGTGCCAGCACGGCCGCCCGGACAGGGGTGATCAGGAGCAATCAGCCCCAGCATTTT,CASTAARTGVIRSNQPQHF
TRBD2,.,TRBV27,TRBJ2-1,TGTGCCAGCAGACCCGGGGGAGCGGGGGTTTTTGGGCAGTTCTTC,CASRPGGAGVFGQFF
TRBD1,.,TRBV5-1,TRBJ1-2,TGCGCCAGCAGCTTGGGGCGACAGGGGTATGGCTACACCTTC,CASSLGRQGYGYTF
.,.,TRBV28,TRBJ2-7,TGTGCCAGCAGCTACCCCGGGATATCACCCCATCGTGAGCAGTACTTC,CASSYPGISPHREQYF
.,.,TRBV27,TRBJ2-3,TGTGCCAGCAGTTTGCGGCGGAGCACAGATACGCAGTATTTT,CASSLRRSTDTQYF
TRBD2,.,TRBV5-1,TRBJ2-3,TGCGCCAGCAGCTTACTGCTAGCGGGGGGTACAGATACGCAGTATTTT,CASSLLLAGGTDTQYF
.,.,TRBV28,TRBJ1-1,TGTGCCAGCAGTTTAGGGAGGGGGAACACTGAAGCTTTCTTT,CASSLGRGNTEAFF
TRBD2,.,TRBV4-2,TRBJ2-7,TGTGCCAGCAGCCAAGAGGTTTCTAGCGGGGGCCGCGTCTACTCCTACGAGCAGTACTTC,CASSQEVSSGGRVYSYEQYF
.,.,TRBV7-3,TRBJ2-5,TGTGCCAGCAGCTTCTTCCCAGGTGACCAAGAGACCCAGTACTTC,CASSFFPGDQETQYF
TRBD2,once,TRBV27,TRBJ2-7,TGTGCCAGCAGTTCATATAGCGGGGGGCAGTCCTACGAGCAGTACTTC,CASSSYSGGQSYEQYF
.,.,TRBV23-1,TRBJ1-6,TGCGCCAGCAGTCTCGCGAGCTCCTATAATTCACCCCTCCACTTT,CASSLASSYNSPLHF
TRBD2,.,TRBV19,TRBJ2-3,TGTGCCAGTAGTCTGGGGAGGGGTACGCAGTATTTT,CASSLGRGTQYF
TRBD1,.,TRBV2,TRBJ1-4,TGTGCCAGCAGTCGGGACAGGGGACAGAATGAAAAACTGTTTTTT,CASSRDRGQNEKLFF
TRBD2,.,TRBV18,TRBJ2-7,TGTGCCAGCTCACCACCAGGGACGGGAGGACTTCTCGAGCAGTACTTC,CASSPPGTGGLLEQYF
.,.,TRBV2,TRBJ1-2,TGTGCCAGCAGTGTTCTTGACTTGGAGTCTGACTACACCTTC,CASSVLDLESDYTF
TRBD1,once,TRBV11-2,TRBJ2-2,TGTGCCAGCAGCCGAATGACAGGGGTCATGAACACCGGGGAGCTGTTTTTT,CASSRMTGVMNTGELFF
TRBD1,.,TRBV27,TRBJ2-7,TGTGCCAGCAGTTTACGGGACAGCTACGAGCAGTACTTC,CASSLRDSYEQYF